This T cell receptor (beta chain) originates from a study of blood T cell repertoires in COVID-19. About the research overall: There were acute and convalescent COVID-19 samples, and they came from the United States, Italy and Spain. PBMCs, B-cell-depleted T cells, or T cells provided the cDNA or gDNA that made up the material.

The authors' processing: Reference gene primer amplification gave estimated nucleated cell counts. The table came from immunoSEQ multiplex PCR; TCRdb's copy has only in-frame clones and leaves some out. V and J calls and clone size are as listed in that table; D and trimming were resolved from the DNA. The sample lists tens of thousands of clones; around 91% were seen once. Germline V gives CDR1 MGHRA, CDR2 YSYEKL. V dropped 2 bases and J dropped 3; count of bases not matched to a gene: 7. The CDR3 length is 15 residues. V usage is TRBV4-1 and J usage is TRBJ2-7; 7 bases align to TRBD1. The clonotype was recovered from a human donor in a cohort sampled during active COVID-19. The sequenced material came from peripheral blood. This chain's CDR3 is CASSQPGQKIYEQYF. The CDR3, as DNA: TGCGCCAGCAGCCAACCGGGACAGAAAATCTACGAGCAGTACTTC.